The 31 T cell receptor beta chains presented below share a single source sample, sequenced in a study of T cells in Graves' hyperthyroidism and ophthalmopathy. TCR beta CDR3 regions were amplified from RNA transcripts. Primed by the HTBI set, a first-round RT-PCR was run on the TCR CDR3. TCRdb re-called the multiplex PCR reads with MiXCR, one entry per CDR3 protein. The data show roughly 570,000 distinct CDR3 sequences, with approximately 14% seen just once and under 8% held by the top ten. The sequenced material came from blood. All receptors come from a young woman with Graves' hyperthyroidism.

This clonotype appeared many times. The chain joins TRBV4-2 to TRBJ2-3, with D perhaps TRBD2 (6 bases). Trimming cost V 1 base and J 2 bases, with 7 bases left between them. CDR3 size: 14 residues. Germline CDR1 LGHNA, CDR2 YNFKEQ. CDR3 sequence: CASSQAGDTDTQYF. Written as DNA, the CDR3 is TGTGCCAGCAGCCAAGCGGGGGACACAGATACGCAGTATTTT.

Many counts were recorded for this clonotype. The V call is TRBV10-3, the J call TRBJ2-7, with D perhaps TRBD2 (5 bases). The CDR3 runs 16 residues. V lost 3 bases to trimming and J lost 3 bases, with 18 bases between them. CDR1 is ENHRY, CDR2 SYGVKD, per germline. The CDR3 here is CAISDPGVERLYEQYF. CDR3 nucleotide sequence: TGTGCCATCAGTGACCCCGGAGTGGAGCGGCTCTACGAGCAGTACTTC.

The V call is TRBV7-6, the J call TRBJ1-1; D unresolved. Germline-derived CDR1 and CDR2 are SGHVS and FNYEAQ. Trimming removed 5 bases at V and 0 bases at J, with 10 bases between. The CDR3 spans 14 residues. Here the CDR3 DNA reads TGTGCCAGCAGCGCAAGAGGAGTGAACACTGAAGCTTTCTTT. This gives the protein CASSARGVNTEAFF.

About this clonotype itself: This may be a read error: a much more frequent sequence differs by one nucleotide. This rearrangement joins TRBV30 to TRBJ2-1; D is unresolved. The CDR3 totals 13 residues. Trimming left V 0 bases short and J 5 bases short, with 8 bases between. CDR1 GTSNPN and CDR2 SVGIG come from the germline V gene (reference sequence). CDR3 DNA: TGTGCCTGGAGTGTATATGTCAACAATGAGCAGTTCTTC. Its protein product is CAWSVYVNNEQFF.

This clonotype was found many times. The chain couples TRBV27 to TRBJ2-1; TRBD2 aligns across 12 bases. The CDR3 loop spans 15 amino acids. With V trimmed by 5 bases and J by 4 bases, 3 bases remained unmatched. The germline V gene encodes CDR1 MNHEY and CDR2 SMNVEV (reference sequence). CDR3 in amino acids: CASSEGLAGYNEQFF. In DNA form, the CDR3 reads TGTGCCAGCAGTGAGGGACTAGCGGGTTACAATGAGCAGTTCTTC.

This clonotype was seen many times. The chain employs TRBV20-1 and TRBJ2-4; D possibly corresponds to TRBD2 (6 bases). CDR1 is DFQATT and CDR2 is SNEGSKA in the germline V gene (reference sequence). The CDR3 is 12 amino acids. V lost 7 bases, J lost 6 bases, and 13 bases lay in between. For the CDR3, the DNA is TGCAGTGTCACGGGAGTGGGAAACATTCAGTACTTC. Its protein product is CSVTGVGNIQYF.

This clonotype was detected only a few times. The genes are TRBV20-1 and TRBJ2-7; D might be TRBD2 (6 bases). V lost 0 bases and J 7 bases, leaving 10 bases between the germline ends. The CDR3 covers 12 residues. Germline V gene lookup returns CDR1 DFQATT and CDR2 SNEGSKA (reference sequence). CDR3 sequence reads: CSARERRAEQYF. Here the CDR3 DNA reads TGCAGTGCTAGAGAACGGAGGGCTGAGCAGTACTTC.

V usage is TRBV9 and J usage is TRBJ2-1; 9 bases align to TRBD2. The germline CDR1 and CDR2 sequences are SGDLS and YYNGEE. The V and J ends lost 0 bases and 7 bases, in that order; junction bases with no gene match: 5. The length of the CDR3 is 15 residues. In nucleotides, the CDR3 is TGTGCCAGCAGCGTAGTCGGCGGGAGGGTGAATGAGCAGTTCTTC. Residues: CASSVVGGRVNEQFF.

This chain uses TRBV5-6 with TRBJ2-3, with a weak D call TRBD1 (6 bases). The CDR3 extends over 15 amino acids. The V end was cut by 2 bases, the J end by 4 bases, with 14 bases between. Germline V gene data show CDR1 as SGHDT and CDR2 as YYEEEE. The CDR3 sequence is CASSFTGSGADTQYF. CDR3 nucleotide sequence: TGTGCCAGCAGCTTCACAGGGTCAGGGGCAGATACGCAGTATTTT. Together with reference TRBV5-6 and TRBJ2-3, the CDR3 gives the full variable domain: DAGVTQSPTHLIKTRGQQVTLRCSPKSGHDTVSWYQQALGQGPQFIFQYYEEEERQRGNFPDRFSGHQFPNYSSELNVNALLLGDSALYLCASSFTGSGADTQYFGPGTRLTVL.

This clonotype was found a few times. The V gene is TRBV4-1, the J gene TRBJ2-3; D call uncertain. With 3 bases removed from V and 1 base from J, the gap between germline ends came to 8 bases. The germline CDR1 and CDR2 sequences are MGHRA and YSYEKL. The CDR3 length is 14 residues. CDR3 loop: CASSHESRTDTQYF. The CDR3 DNA sequence: TGCGCCAGCAGCCATGAATCCCGCACAGATACGCAGTATTTT.

This clonotype was recorded at least ten times. The V call is TRBV12-3 or TRBV12-4, the J call TRBJ1-4, with 7 bases aligning to TRBD1. The CDR3 covers 14 residues. Trimming removed 3 bases from V and 3 bases from J; junction bases left unmatched: 1. CDR3 coding DNA: TGTGCCAGCAGTTTTGGGACAGCTAATGAAAAACTGTTTTTT. As protein: CASSFGTANEKLFF.

This clonotype was seen many times. The chain uses TRBV30 and TRBJ2-3, with 7 bases matching TRBD1. Germline V gene data show CDR1 as GTSNPN and CDR2 as SVGIG (reference sequence). The trim removed 6 bases at V and 4 bases at J, leaving 7 bases unmatched. The CDR3 has 13 amino acids. The CDR3 sequence is CACDREVADTQYF. CDR3 DNA sequence: TGTGCCTGTGACAGGGAAGTAGCAGATACGCAGTATTTT.

This clonotype was seen ten or more times. The chain couples TRBV7-2 to TRBJ2-7; 8 bases fit TRBD2. Looked up from germline, CDR1 is SGHTA and CDR2 is FQGNSA. Trimming removed 2 bases from V and 4 bases from J; junction bases left unmatched: 4. The CDR3 extends over 14 amino acids. CDR3 DNA: TGTGCCAGCAGCTTACAAGCGGGAGAATACGAGCAGTACTTC. This translates into CASSLQAGEYEQYF. The full variable domain, rest sourced from reference TRBV7-2 and TRBJ2-7, is GAGVSQSPSNKVTEKGKDVELRCDPISGHTALYWYRQSLGQGLEFLIYFQGNSAPDKSGLPSDRFSAERTGGSVSTLTIQRTQQEDSAVYLCASSLQAGEYEQYFGPGTRLTVT.

The rearrangement uses TRBV18 and TRBJ2-1; 10 bases fit TRBD2. Germline V CDR1 and CDR2: KGHSH, LQKENI. Unmatched junction bases numbered 9, after V lost 4 bases and J lost 0 bases. CDR3 length: 18 residues. In DNA form, the CDR3 reads TGTGCCAGCTCACGAGGGACTAGCGACCGACCCTCCTACAATGAGCAGTTCTTC. Its protein product is CASSRGTSDRPSYNEQFF.

This clonotype was observed a few times. The chain is built from TRBV7-8 and TRBJ1-6; D is unclear. CDR3 length equals 14 residues. Germline V gene lookup returns CDR1 SGHVS and CDR2 FQNEAQ. V was pared by 5 bases and J by 9 bases, with 14 bases between. This CDR3 reads CASSQTGVFSPLHF. CDR3 coding DNA: TGTGCCAGCAGCCAAACCGGGGTATTTTCACCCCTCCACTTT.

In its sample, this clonotype was seen many times. The chain combines TRBV11-2 with TRBJ2-5; either TRBD1 or TRBD2 may supply D (5 bases each). CDR3 length equals 15 residues. CDR1 and CDR2 (germline): SGHAT, FQNNGV. V was trimmed by 1 base and J by 5 bases, leaving 14 bases between them. The CDR3 bases are TGTGCCAGCAGCTTAGGGGACCCACGTACGGAGACCCAGTACTTC. Its translation: CASSLGDPRTETQYF. Using reference TRBV11-2 and TRBJ2-5 for the parts outside the CDR3, the full variable domain is EAGVAQSPRYKIIEKRQSVAFWCNPISGHATLYWYQQILGQGPKLLIQFQNNGVVDDSQLPKDRFSAERLKGVDSTLKIQPAKLEDSAVYLCASSLGDPRTETQYFGPGTRLLVL.

This clonotype has ten or more counts. This rearrangement joins TRBV28 to TRBJ2-7, with a tentative D call TRBD2 (5 bases). The germline CDR1 and CDR2 sequences are MDHEN and SYDVKM. The V gene lost 6 bases and the J gene lost 7 bases, with 13 bases spanning the gap. The CDR3 loop spans 12 amino acids. This chain's CDR3 is CASSRSRLEQYF. DNA of the CDR3: TGTGCCAGCAGCCGGAGTCGACTAGAGCAGTACTTC.

Of note for this clonotype: This sequence may be a read error, since a much larger clone differs from it by one base. CDR3 protein: CASSSPRMSYEQYF. The CDR3 coding sequence is TGTGCCAGCAGTTCCCCCCGGATGTCCTACGAGCAGTACTTC. The rearrangement uses TRBV12-3 or TRBV12-4 and TRBJ2-7; D gene ambiguous. V lost 4 bases to trimming and J lost 1 base, with 11 bases between them. The CDR3 consists of 14 residues.

The genes are TRBV3-1 and TRBJ2-1, with D possibly being TRBD1 or TRBD2 (6 bases each). CDR3 length equals 16 residues. V lost 3 bases and J lost 8, with 20 bases in between. Germline values: CDR1 LGHDT, CDR2 YNNKEL (reference sequence). The chain's CDR3 is CASSHTTGKLAYEQFF. The CDR3 coding sequence is TGTGCCAGCAGCCACACGACAGGAAAACTAGCCTATGAGCAGTTCTTC.

This clonotype was counted at least ten times. The chain recombines TRBV7-2 with TRBJ2-4; D is possibly TRBD1 (6 bases). The CDR3 spans 16 residues. CDR1 and CDR2 (germline): SGHTA, FQGNSA. The V end lost 5 bases, the J end lost 0 bases, and 14 bases lay between the germline ends. The DNA for the CDR3 is TGTGCCAGCAGCAACACAGGGTCTCTAGCCAAAAACATTCAGTACTTC. It specifies CASSNTGSLAKNIQYF.

This clonotype was detected many times. The rearrangement uses TRBV7-2 and TRBJ1-5; D unresolved. The V and J ends lost 1 base and 7 bases respectively, with 11 bases between them. The germline V gene has CDR1 SGHTA and CDR2 FQGNSA. The CDR3 extends over 14 amino acids. Here the CDR3 DNA reads TGTGCCAGCAGCTTAGAGCAGCTGATACAGCCCCAGCATTTT. Amino acids: CASSLEQLIQPQHF.

The sample holds many counts of this clonotype. The rearrangement links TRBV5-1 to TRBJ1-2; 7 bases line up with TRBD1. The length of the CDR3 is 14 residues. V gave up 4 bases and J gave up 4 bases; unmatched junction bases: 7. Germline V gene sequence: CDR1 SGHRS, CDR2 YFSETQ. This CDR3 reads CASSLGTDLYGYTF. In DNA, the CDR3 is TGCGCCAGCAGCCTCGGGACAGACCTCTATGGCTACACCTTC.

This clonotype was seen ten or more times. The J gene is TRBJ1-1, the V gene TRBV12-3 or TRBV12-4, with TRBD1 as a possible D gene (6 bases). V shed 5 bases and J shed 0 bases, with 10 bases lying between them. The length of the CDR3 is 14 residues. The CDR3 is CASSQQGMNTEAFF. For the CDR3, the DNA is TGTGCCAGCAGTCAACAGGGAATGAACACTGAAGCTTTCTTT.

This clonotype was observed a few times. This chain joins TRBV10-3 and TRBJ1-2; no firm D call. The CDR3 is 11 residues long. CDR1 is ENHRY, CDR2 SYGVKD, per germline. V lost 3 bases and J lost 8, with 7 bases in between. Here the CDR3 DNA reads TGTGCCATCAGTGACAGCCGGGGCTACACCTTC. Its translation: CAISDSRGYTF.

This clonotype was detected ten times or more. The chain couples TRBV7-6 to TRBJ2-1; D assignment may be TRBD1 or TRBD2 (5 bases each). Germline CDR1 is SGHVS and CDR2 is FNYEAQ. Trimming pared 6 bases from V and 4 bases from J, leaving 13 bases between. The CDR3 has 14 amino acids. CDR3 region: CASSLGESYNEQFF. Here the CDR3 DNA reads TGTGCCAGCAGTTTGGGGGAGTCGTACAATGAGCAGTTCTTC. Full variable domain (outside the CDR3, taken from reference TRBV7-6 and TRBJ2-1): GAGVSQSPRYKVTKRGQDVALRCDPISGHVSLYWYRQALGQGPEFLTYFNYEAQQDKSGLPNDRFSAERPEGSISTLTIQRTEQRDSAMYRCASSLGESYNEQFFGPGTRLTVL.

This clonotype was found many times. The J gene is TRBJ1-4, the V gene TRBV12-3 or TRBV12-4; no firm D call. The CDR3 is made up of 14 amino acids. The germline V and J ends were trimmed by 1 base and 7 bases, with 10 bases remaining between them. CDR3 loop: CASSLGPLGEKLFF. The CDR3, as DNA: TGTGCCAGCAGTTTAGGTCCGCTTGGTGAAAAACTGTTTTTT.

This chain uses TRBV19 with TRBJ2-7; the match to TRBD2 covers 8 bases. The V gene's germline CDR1 is LNHDA and CDR2 SQIVND (reference sequence). Losses at the gene ends were 3 bases for V and 5 bases for J; bases not matched to a gene: 9. The CDR3 is made up of 15 amino acids. In DNA, the CDR3 is TGTGCCAGTAGTATCGGAGCGGGAGTTCAACACGAGCAGTACTTC. Its protein is CASSIGAGVQHEQYF.

The chain joins TRBV30 to TRBJ1-3, with a weak D call TRBD1 (5 bases). Germline-derived CDR1 and CDR2 are GTSNPN and SVGIG (reference sequence). V was pared by 2 bases and J by 5 bases, with 13 bases between. The CDR3 has 14 residues. CDR3 nucleotide sequence: TGTGCCTGGAGTTTGCAGGGATCGAGAAACACCATATATTTT. Its protein product is CAWSLQGSRNTIYF. The variable domain in full, completed from reference TRBV30 and TRBJ1-3, reads SQTIHQWPATLVQPVGSPLSLECTVEGTSNPNLYWYRQAAGRGLQLLFYSVGIGQISSEVPQNLSASRPQDRQFILSSKKLLLSDSGFYLCAWSLQGSRNTIYFGEGSWLTVV.

The table lists this clonotype with many counts. V is TRBV2 and J is TRBJ2-2, with 7 bases matching TRBD2. CDR1 is SNHLY, CDR2 FYNNEI, per germline. This CDR3 spans 21 amino acids. J gave up 5 bases and V 0 bases, and 21 bases lay outside the gene matches. CDR3 residues: CASSEARAILVRGSTTGELFF. CDR3 DNA sequence: TGTGCCAGCAGTGAAGCGCGCGCCATCCTCGTGCGGGGGAGTACGACCGGGGAGCTGTTTTTT.

The rearrangement links TRBV10-3 to TRBJ2-7, with D perhaps TRBD2 (6 bases). Germline CDR1 reads ENHRY; CDR2 reads SYGVKD. This CDR3 has 11 amino acids. Trimming pared 10 bases from V and 7 bases from J, leaving 14 bases between. Here the CDR3 DNA reads TGTGCCACCCTTGGAGGGAGGGAGCAGTACTTC. Its protein product is CATLGGREQYF.

In its sample, this clonotype was seen many times. At one boundary the junction diverges from the germline segment, which might be a read error. V gene TRBV5-1 combines with J gene TRBJ2-2; weak D call: TRBD1 (5 bases). This CDR3 is built from 15 residues. CDR1 is SGHRS and CDR2 is YFSETQ in the germline V gene. The CDR3 DNA follows: TGTGCCAGCAGCTTAGCCCAGGGCAACACCGGGGAGCTGTTTTTT. Translated, it gives CASSLAQGNTGELFF.